A selection of T cell receptor beta chains follows, all from one sample in a study of blood T cell repertoires in COVID-19. The table came from immunoSEQ multiplex PCR; TCRdb's copy has only in-frame clones and leaves some out. The table records 120,000 to 150,000 clones, 84% of them present only once. Specimen: PBMCs or T cells enriched from blood (not recorded which). These receptor sequences come from a man aged 35 to 55 with acute COVID-19. Each CDR3 is given with its conserved first and last residue. D genes are given only for firm matches. Some rows mark clone size as missing; the rest say once, few, many or name a class of expanded clone.

j_gene | abundance | d_gene | v_gene | CDR3aa | CDR3nt
TRBJ2-2 | NA | TRBD2 | TRBV11-3 | CASSLTSGGTGELFF | TGTGCCAGCAGCCTCACTAGCGGGGGGACCGGGGAGCTGTTTTTT
TRBJ2-7 | NA | NA | TRBV7-9 | CASSLVEGKQYF | TGTGCCAGCAGCTTAGTTGAGGGCAAGCAGTACTTC
TRBJ2-1 | NA | NA | TRBV19 | CASSSRDTGNNEQFF | TGTGCCAGTAGTTCTCGGGACACCGGGAACAATGAGCAGTTCTTC
TRBJ1-2 | NA | NA | TRBV7-9 | CASSPTSTGPYGYTF | TGTGCCAGCAGCCCCACCTCGACAGGCCCCTATGGCTACACCTTC
TRBJ2-7 | NA | TRBD2 | TRBV18 | CASSLVSGTSSYEQYF | TGTGCCAGCTCACTTGTCAGCGGGACCAGCTCCTACGAGCAGTACTTC
TRBJ2-2 | NA | NA | TRBV7-9 | CASSPLGVGELFF | TGTGCCAGCAGCCCCCTAGGGGTCGGGGAGCTGTTTTTT
TRBJ2-6 | NA | NA | TRBV19 | CASGGGEAGANVLTF | TGTGCCAGTGGAGGGGGGGAAGCTGGGGCCAACGTCCTGACTTTC
TRBJ2-5 | NA | NA | TRBV5-1 | CASSLAPGAETQYF | TGCGCCAGCAGCTTGGCCCCAGGTGCAGAGACCCAGTACTTC
TRBJ1-4 | NA | TRBD1 | TRBV7-2 | CASSLVPTGTNEKLFF | TGTGCCAGCAGCTTAGTCCCGACAGGGACTAATGAAAAACTGTTTTTT
TRBJ1-1 | NA | TRBD1 | TRBV6-2/TRBV6-3 | CASSPTGQTEAFF | TGTGCCAGCAGCCCGACAGGGCAAACTGAAGCTTTCTTT
TRBJ2-5 | NA | NA | TRBV20-1 | CSASPAETQYF | TGCAGTGCTAGCCCCGCGGAGACCCAGTACTTC
TRBJ1-1 | NA | NA | TRBV19 | CATTSRPGLNTEAFF | TGTGCCACCACGTCTCGTCCAGGGCTGAACACTGAAGCTTTCTTT
TRBJ1-1 | NA | NA | TRBV12-5 | CASGLEPDTEAFF | TGTGCTAGTGGTTTGGAGCCGGACACTGAAGCTTTCTTT
TRBJ1-6 | NA | NA | TRBV12-3/TRBV12-4 | CASSPTGILLHF | TGTGCCAGCAGTCCGACGGGGATACTCCTCCACTTT
TRBJ2-5 | once | NA | TRBV28 | CASRNDRVQETQYF | TGTGCCAGCAGAAACGACAGAGTCCAAGAGACCCAGTACTTC
TRBJ2-5 | NA | NA | TRBV5-1 | CASSTEPDQETQYF | TGCGCCAGCAGCACAGAACCAGACCAAGAGACCCAGTACTTC
TRBJ1-1 | once | TRBD1 | TRBV27 | CASSRQGQGDTEAFF | TGTGCCAGCAGTCGTCAGGGACAGGGGGACACTGAAGCTTTCTTT
TRBJ2-7 | NA | TRBD1 | TRBV7-2 | CASSLGDRGHEQYF | TGTGCCAGCAGCTTAGGGGACAGGGGGCACGAGCAGTACTTC
TRBJ2-1 | NA | TRBD2 | TRBV27 | CASRGGGAGNNEQFF | TGTGCCAGCAGAGGCGGGGGGGCCGGGAACAATGAGCAGTTCTTC
TRBJ1-4 | NA | TRBD1 | TRBV24-1 | CATSDPGQGTEKLFF | TGTGCCACCAGTGACCCCGGACAGGGTACTGAAAAACTGTTTTTT
TRBJ1-6 | NA | NA | TRBV9 | CASRDTLTDNSPLHF | TGTGCCAGCAGAGACACATTGACGGATAATTCACCCCTCCACTTT
TRBJ1-6 | NA | NA | TRBV27 | CASSLRFGQRASPLHF | TGTGCCAGCAGTTTACGTTTTGGGCAGAGGGCTTCACCCCTCCACTTT
TRBJ2-7 | NA | NA | TRBV7-2 | CASSLALGGLGYEQYF | TGTGCCAGCAGCTTAGCGCTAGGGGGTTTAGGCTACGAGCAGTACTTC
TRBJ2-1 | few | TRBD1 | TRBV7-8 | CASCPGVVGGPYNEQFF | TGTGCCAGCTGCCCTGGAGTCGTAGGGGGCCCCTACAATGAGCAGTTCTTC
TRBJ1-4 | NA | TRBD1 | TRBV28 | CASSSPQTGDNEKLFF | TGTGCCAGCAGTTCTCCTCAGACAGGGGACAATGAAAAACTGTTTTTT
TRBJ2-7 | once | NA | TRBV15 | CATSRDRVLSYEQYF | TGTGCCACCAGCAGAGACAGGGTCCTCTCCTACGAGCAGTACTTC
TRBJ1-5 | NA | NA | TRBV11-2 | CASSLDAGVTQPQHF | TGTGCCAGCAGCTTAGATGCCGGGGTGACTCAGCCCCAGCATTTT
TRBJ2-1 | NA | TRBD2 | TRBV11-2 | CASSLSRGGRSSIYNEQFF | TGTGCCAGCAGCTTAAGTCGGGGGGGCCGATCATCCATCTACAATGAGCAGTTCTTC
TRBJ2-1 | NA | TRBD2 | TRBV7-8 | CASSWKTSGGGGSYNEQFF | TGTGCCAGCAGCTGGAAGACTAGCGGGGGAGGGGGCTCCTACAATGAGCAGTTCTTC
TRBJ1-5 | NA | TRBD1 | TRBV28 | CASRPRQGFIQPQHF | TGTGCCAGCAGACCCCGACAGGGATTCATACAGCCCCAGCATTTT
TRBJ2-3 | NA | NA | TRBV5-1 | CASSPGRELDTQYF | TGCGCCAGCAGCCCCGGACGGGAGCTAGATACGCAGTATTTT
TRBJ1-4 | NA | TRBD1 | TRBV7-8 | CASSIRTGLGEKLFF | TGTGCCAGCAGCATACGGACAGGGCTTGGCGAAAAACTGTTTTTT
TRBJ2-2 | NA | TRBD2 | TRBV27 | CASSFIQLAGITGELFF | TGTGCCAGCAGTTTCATTCAACTAGCGGGCATCACCGGGGAGCTGTTTTTT
TRBJ2-3 | NA | TRBD2 | TRBV28 | CASGTSGSYTQYF | TGTGCCAGCGGGACTAGCGGGAGTTATACGCAGTATTTT
TRBJ2-2 | NA | NA | TRBV6-2/TRBV6-3 | CASSYSSSKATGELFF | TGTGCCAGCAGTTACTCGTCTAGTAAGGCCACCGGGGAGCTGTTTTTT
TRBJ2-3 | NA | TRBD2 | TRBV15 | CATSRDGGGRALSHTQYF | TGTGCCACCAGCAGAGATGGGGGCGGGAGGGCCCTCTCCCATACGCAGTATTTT
TRBJ2-5 | NA | TRBD2 | TRBV3-1/TRBV3-2 | CASSQDVLAGGSGGTQYF | TGTGCCAGCAGCCAAGATGTACTAGCGGGAGGGTCTGGGGGGACCCAGTACTTC
TRBJ2-5 | NA | NA | TRBV29-1 | CSVDGISREETQYF | TGCAGCGTTGACGGGATAAGTAGAGAAGAGACCCAGTACTTC
TRBJ1-1 | NA | NA | TRBV5-1 | CASSLGSQVGTEAFF | TGCGCCAGCAGCTTAGGGAGCCAAGTCGGCACTGAAGCTTTCTTT
TRBJ1-1 | NA | NA | TRBV30 | CAWSVPHSTEAFF | TGTGCCTGGAGTGTACCCCACAGTACTGAAGCTTTCTTT
TRBJ1-4 | NA | NA | TRBV4-3 | CASSQLTTNEKLFF | TGCGCCAGCAGCCAATTAACAACTAATGAAAAACTGTTTTTT
TRBJ2-6 | once | NA | TRBV9 | CASSVSEMSGANVLTF | TGTGCCAGCAGCGTGTCCGAGATGTCTGGGGCCAACGTCCTGACTTTC
TRBJ1-6 | once | NA | TRBV5-1 | CASSFDRIGSPLHF | TGCGCCAGCAGCTTTGACAGGATAGGTTCACCCCTCCACTTT
TRBJ2-4 | NA | TRBD2 | TRBV18 | CASSTGTNRPKNIQYF | TGTGCCAGCTCAACGGGGACTAACCGGCCCAAAAACATTCAGTACTTC
TRBJ2-3 | NA | NA | TRBV7-9 | CASSFGADPSTDTQYF | TGTGCCAGCAGCTTCGGAGCGGATCCTAGCACAGATACGCAGTATTTT
TRBJ1-1 | few | TRBD1 | TRBV30 | CAWRTPGQGLTEAFF | TGTGCCTGGAGGACCCCGGGACAGGGTTTGACTGAAGCTTTCTTT
TRBJ2-7 | NA | TRBD1 | TRBV6-1 | CASSVPGQGIFTGYEQYF | TGTGCCAGCAGTGTACCGGGACAGGGCATTTTTACGGGATACGAGCAGTACTTC
TRBJ2-1 | NA | TRBD1 | TRBV28 | CASSLYQGQGAQDEQFF | TGTGCCAGCAGTTTATATCAGGGACAGGGGGCGCAGGATGAGCAGTTCTTC
TRBJ2-2 | NA | NA | TRBV27 | CASRSGLLLTGELFF | TGTGCCAGCCGGAGCGGCCTTCTACTTACCGGGGAGCTGTTTTTT
TRBJ2-3 | NA | NA | TRBV11-3 | CASSLGGGAGTDTQYF | TGTGCCAGCAGCTTAGGAGGAGGCGCGGGTACAGATACGCAGTATTTT
TRBJ2-1 | NA | TRBD2 | TRBV11-2 | CASSISGLAVYNEQFF | TGTGCCAGCTCGATTTCGGGACTAGCGGTTTACAATGAGCAGTTCTTC
TRBJ2-5 | NA | TRBD1 | TRBV10-2 | CASTPDREFVETQYF | TGCGCCAGCACCCCGGACAGGGAGTTTGTAGAGACCCAGTACTTC
TRBJ2-1 | NA | TRBD1 | TRBV7-9 | CASSNGQEVDEQFF | TGTGCCAGCAGCAACGGACAGGAGGTCGATGAGCAGTTCTTC
TRBJ2-7 | NA | TRBD2 | TRBV30 | CAWSGLAGRAYEQYF | TGTGCCTGGAGCGGCCTAGCGGGGAGGGCCTACGAGCAGTACTTC
TRBJ2-5 | NA | NA | TRBV25-1 | CASSEWGGQGSETQYF | TGTGCCAGCAGTGAATGGGGAGGCCAGGGTTCGGAGACCCAGTACTTC
TRBJ2-2 | NA | TRBD1 | TRBV24-1 | CATSGAGQGAFIGELFF | TGTGCCACCAGTGGGGCCGGACAGGGGGCGTTTATCGGGGAGCTGTTTTTT
TRBJ2-7 | NA | NA | TRBV7-2 | CASSSTAYYEQYF | TGTGCCAGCAGCTCGACAGCTTACTACGAGCAGTACTTC
TRBJ2-7 | NA | TRBD2 | TRBV7-6 | CASSLRPAGTTTSGRYEQYF | TGTGCCAGCAGCTTACGTCCAGCCGGGACAACCACTAGCGGCCGATACGAGCAGTACTTC
TRBJ1-1 | NA | NA | TRBV19 | CASSQGGYTEAFF | TGTGCCAGTAGTCAGGGTGGTTACACTGAAGCTTTCTTT
TRBJ1-5 | NA | NA | TRBV4-3 | CASSQVRVYSNQPQHF | TGCGCCAGCAGCCAAGTCAGGGTGTATAGCAATCAGCCCCAGCATTTT